Presented here are 5 T cell receptor beta chains from one specimen sequenced in a study of blood T cell repertoires in COVID-19. Assay: immunoSEQ multiplex PCR; the TCRdb copy retains only in-frame clones and omits some. In the table there are under 200,000 clones, 80% to 85% of which are singletons. Input material: PBMCs or T cells enriched from blood (not recorded which). These receptors came from a woman in her twenties or thirties who had been exposed to COVID-19.

The genes are TRBV7-3 and TRBJ2-1, with 7 nucleotides matching TRBD2. In germline, CDR1 is SGHTA, CDR2 FQGTGA. V dropped 5 bases and J dropped 9; count of bases not matched to a gene: 22. The CDR3 runs 18 residues. CDR3 sequence reads: CASSPGRKSGEIPGEQFF. CDR3 bases: TGTGCCAGCAGCCCTGGTAGGAAAAGCGGGGAGATTCCGGGTGAGCAGTTCTTC.

The chain has TRBV5-4 and TRBJ1-1; D uncertain. The CDR3 is made up of 13 amino acids. V lost 4 bases to trimming and J lost 6 bases, with 13 bases between them. In germline, CDR1 is SGHNT, CDR2 YYREEE (reference sequence). The CDR3 nucleotides read TGTGCCAGCAGCCGTGGTAAGCCGGCTGAAGCTTTCTTT. It is translated as CASSRGKPAEAFF.

The chain is built from TRBV10-2 and TRBJ1-5; perhaps TRBD1 as D (6 bases). The CDR3 sequence is 15 residues long. Germline V gene data show CDR1 as WSHSY and CDR2 as SAAADI. Trimming pared 6 bases from V and 6 bases from J, leaving 18 bases between. CDR3 in amino acids: CASREGGGQSQPQHF. In DNA form, the CDR3 reads TGCGCCAGCAGGGAGGGGGGGGGTCAGAGTCAGCCCCAGCATTTT.

This chain connects TRBV19 to TRBJ1-1, with a tentative D call TRBD1 (5 bases). Germline lookup yields CDR1 LNHDA and CDR2 SQIVND (reference sequence). Trimming left V 7 bases short and J 3 bases short, with 12 bases between. The CDR3 spans 13 residues. The DNA for the CDR3 is TGTGCCAGTACCAGCAGGGCAGACACTGAAGCTTTCTTT. Translated, it gives CASTSRADTEAFF.

The V call is TRBV9, the J call TRBJ2-7, with 10 bases identical to TRBD1. After removal of 0 bases from V and 4 bases from J, the junction contained 7 bases not matched to a gene. The germline gives CDR1 SGDLS, CDR2 YYNGEE. The CDR3 runs 16 residues. The DNA for the CDR3 is TGTGCCAGCAGCGTAGATCCGGGACAGGGGACGTACGAGCAGTACTTC. As protein: CASSVDPGQGTYEQYF.